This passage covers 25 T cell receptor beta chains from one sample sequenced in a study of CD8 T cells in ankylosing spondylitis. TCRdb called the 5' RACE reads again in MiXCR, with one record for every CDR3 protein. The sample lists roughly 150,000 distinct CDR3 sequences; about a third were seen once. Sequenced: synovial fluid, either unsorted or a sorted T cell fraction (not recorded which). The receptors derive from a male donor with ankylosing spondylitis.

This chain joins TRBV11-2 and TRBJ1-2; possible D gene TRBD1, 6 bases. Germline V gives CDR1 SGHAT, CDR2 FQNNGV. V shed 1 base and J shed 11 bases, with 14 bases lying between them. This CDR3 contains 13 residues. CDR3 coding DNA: TGTGCCAGCAGCTTAGCCCGGGACACCACTTACACCTTC. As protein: CASSLARDTTYTF.

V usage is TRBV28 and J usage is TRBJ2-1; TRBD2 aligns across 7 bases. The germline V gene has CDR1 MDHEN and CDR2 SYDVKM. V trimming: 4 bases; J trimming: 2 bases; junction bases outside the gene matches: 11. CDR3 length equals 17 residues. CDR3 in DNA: TGTGCCAGCAGTTCCCTGGGCGGGAGTGGCACCTACAATGAGCAGTTCTTC. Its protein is CASSSLGGSGTYNEQFF.

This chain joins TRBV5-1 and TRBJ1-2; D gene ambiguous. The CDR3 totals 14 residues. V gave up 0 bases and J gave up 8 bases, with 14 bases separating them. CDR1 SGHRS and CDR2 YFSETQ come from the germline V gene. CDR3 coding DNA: TGCGCCAGCAGCTTGGATTCCTACGGGAAGGGCTACACCTTC. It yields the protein CASSLDSYGKGYTF.

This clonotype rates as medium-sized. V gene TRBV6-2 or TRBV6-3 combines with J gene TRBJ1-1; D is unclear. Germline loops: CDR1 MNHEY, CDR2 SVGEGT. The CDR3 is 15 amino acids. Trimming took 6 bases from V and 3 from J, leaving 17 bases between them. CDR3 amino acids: CASRPLEVRDTEAFF. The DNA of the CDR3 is TGTGCCAGCAGGCCACTGGAGGTTCGGGACACTGAAGCTTTCTTT.

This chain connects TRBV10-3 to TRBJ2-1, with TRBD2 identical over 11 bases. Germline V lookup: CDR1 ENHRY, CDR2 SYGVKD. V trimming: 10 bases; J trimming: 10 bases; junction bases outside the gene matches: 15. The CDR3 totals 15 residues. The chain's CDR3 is CATWDSPGLAAEQFF. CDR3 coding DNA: TGTGCCACCTGGGACAGTCCGGGACTAGCGGCGGAGCAGTTCTTC.

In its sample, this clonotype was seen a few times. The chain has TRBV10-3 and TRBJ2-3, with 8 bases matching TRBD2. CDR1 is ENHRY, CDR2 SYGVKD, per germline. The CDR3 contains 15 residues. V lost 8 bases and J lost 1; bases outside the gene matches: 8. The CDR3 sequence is CAIRRGREGTDTQYF. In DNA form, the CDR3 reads TGTGCCATCCGCCGGGGGCGGGAGGGCACAGATACGCAGTATTTT.

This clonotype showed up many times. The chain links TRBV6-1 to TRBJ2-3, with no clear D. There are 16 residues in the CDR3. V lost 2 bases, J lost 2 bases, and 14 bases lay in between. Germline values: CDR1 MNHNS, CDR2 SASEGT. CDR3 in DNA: TGTGCCAGCAGTGAAAGTTCCGGAAGACCCACAGATACGCAGTATTTT. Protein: CASSESSGRPTDTQYF.

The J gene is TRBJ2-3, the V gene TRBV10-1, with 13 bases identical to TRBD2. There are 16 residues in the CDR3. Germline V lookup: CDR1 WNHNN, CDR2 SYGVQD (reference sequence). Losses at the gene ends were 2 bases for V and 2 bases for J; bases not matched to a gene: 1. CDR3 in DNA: TGCGCCAGCAGTGAGGGGACTAGCGGGGACACAGATACGCAGTATTTT. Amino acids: CASSEGTSGDTDTQYF.

CDR3 amino acids: CSASPETPEAFF. Here the CDR3 DNA reads TGCAGTGCTAGCCCGGAAACCCCGGAAGCTTTCTTT. The V and J genes are TRBV20-1 and TRBJ1-1; no clear D. The CDR3 runs to 12 residues. Trimming cost V 3 bases and J 8 bases, with 13 bases left between them. Germline CDR1 DFQATT, CDR2 SNEGSKA (reference sequence).

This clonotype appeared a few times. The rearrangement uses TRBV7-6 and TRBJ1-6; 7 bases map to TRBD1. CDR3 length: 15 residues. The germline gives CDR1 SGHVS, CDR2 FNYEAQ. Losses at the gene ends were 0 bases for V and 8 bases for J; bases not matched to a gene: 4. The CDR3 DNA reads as TGTGCCAGCAGCTTAGCCGGCAGGGGGGATTCACCCCTCCACTTT. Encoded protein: CASSLAGRGDSPLHF.

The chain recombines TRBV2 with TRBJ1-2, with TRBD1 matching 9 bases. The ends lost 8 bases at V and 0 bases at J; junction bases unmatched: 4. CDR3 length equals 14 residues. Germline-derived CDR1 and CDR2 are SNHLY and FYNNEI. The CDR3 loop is CASGTGPSNYGYTF. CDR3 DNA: TGTGCCAGCGGGACAGGGCCATCTAACTATGGCTACACCTTC.

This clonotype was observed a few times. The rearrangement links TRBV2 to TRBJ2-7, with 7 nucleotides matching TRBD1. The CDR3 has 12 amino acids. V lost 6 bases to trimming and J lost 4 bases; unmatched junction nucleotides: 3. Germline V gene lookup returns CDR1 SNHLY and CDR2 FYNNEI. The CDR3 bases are TGTGCCAGCAGGATGACAGGGTACGAGCAGTACTTC. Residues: CASRMTGYEQYF.

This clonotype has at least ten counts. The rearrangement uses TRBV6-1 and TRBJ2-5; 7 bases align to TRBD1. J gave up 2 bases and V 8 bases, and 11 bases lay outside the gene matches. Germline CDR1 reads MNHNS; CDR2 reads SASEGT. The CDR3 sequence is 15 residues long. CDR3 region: CASAKGQLKQETQYF. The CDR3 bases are TGTGCCAGCGCGAAGGGACAGCTAAAACAAGAGACCCAGTACTTC.

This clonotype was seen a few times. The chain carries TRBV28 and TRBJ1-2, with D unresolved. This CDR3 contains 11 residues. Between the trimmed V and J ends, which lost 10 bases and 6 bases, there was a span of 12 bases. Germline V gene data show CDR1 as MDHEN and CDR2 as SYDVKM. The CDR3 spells CATMRGHGYTF. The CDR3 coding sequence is TGTGCCACCATGAGAGGCCATGGCTACACCTTC.

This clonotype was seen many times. The CDR3 reads CASSLGQGRGEKLFF. CDR3 bases: TGCGCCAGCAGCCTCGGACAGGGGAGAGGTGAAAAACTGTTTTTT. The rearrangement joins TRBV4-1 to TRBJ1-4; 9 bases are a match to TRBD1. V dropped 4 bases and J dropped 7; count of bases not matched to a gene: 7. CDR3 length: 15 amino acids. The germline V gene encodes CDR1 MGHRA and CDR2 YSYEKL.

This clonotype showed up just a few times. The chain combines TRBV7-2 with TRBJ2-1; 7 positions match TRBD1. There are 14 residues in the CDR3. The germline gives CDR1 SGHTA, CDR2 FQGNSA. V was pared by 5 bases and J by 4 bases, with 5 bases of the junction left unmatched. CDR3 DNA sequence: TGTGCCAGCAGCCCGGGACAGCGGTACAATGAGCAGTTCTTC. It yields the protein CASSPGQRYNEQFF.

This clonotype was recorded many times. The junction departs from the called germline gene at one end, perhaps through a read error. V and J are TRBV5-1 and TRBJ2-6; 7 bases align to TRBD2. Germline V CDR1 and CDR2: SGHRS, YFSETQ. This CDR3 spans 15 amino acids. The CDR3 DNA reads TGTGCCAGCAGCTTGGGGGGGGCTGGGGCCAACGTCCTGACTTTC. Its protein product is CASSLGGAGANVLTF.

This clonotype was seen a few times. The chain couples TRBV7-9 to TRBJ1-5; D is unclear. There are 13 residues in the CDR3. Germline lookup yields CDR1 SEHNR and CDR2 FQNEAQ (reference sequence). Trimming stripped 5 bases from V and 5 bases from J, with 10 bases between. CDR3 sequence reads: CASSVGGDQPQHF. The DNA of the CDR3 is TGTGCCAGCAGCGTCGGAGGCGATCAGCCCCAGCATTTT.

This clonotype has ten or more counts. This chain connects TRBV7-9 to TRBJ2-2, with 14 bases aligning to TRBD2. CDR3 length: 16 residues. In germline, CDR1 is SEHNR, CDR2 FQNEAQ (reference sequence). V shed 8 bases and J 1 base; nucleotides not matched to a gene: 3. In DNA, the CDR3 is TGTGCCAGCGCAGGGACTAGCGGGAGGAACACCGGGGAGCTGTTTTTT. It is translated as CASAGTSGRNTGELFF.

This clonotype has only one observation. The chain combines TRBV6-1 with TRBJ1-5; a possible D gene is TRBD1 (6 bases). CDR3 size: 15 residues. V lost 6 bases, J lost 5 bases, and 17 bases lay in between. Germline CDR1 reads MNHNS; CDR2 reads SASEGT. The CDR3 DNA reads TGTGCCAGCAGCCGATGGGGGGGGGCTGATCAGCCCCAGCATTTT. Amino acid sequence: CASSRWGGADQPQHF.

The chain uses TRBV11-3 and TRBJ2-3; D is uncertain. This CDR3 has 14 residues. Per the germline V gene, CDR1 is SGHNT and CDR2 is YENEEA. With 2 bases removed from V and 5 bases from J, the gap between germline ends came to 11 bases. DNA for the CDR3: TGTGCCAGCAGCTTATCGGGTATAGTAGATACGCAGTATTTT. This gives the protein CASSLSGIVDTQYF. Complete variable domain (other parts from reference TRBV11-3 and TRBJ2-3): EAGVVQSPRYKIIEKKQPVAFWCNPISGHNTLYWYLQNLGQGPELLIRYENEEAVDDSQLPKDRFSAERLKGVDSTLKIQPAELGDSAVYLCASSLSGIVDTQYFGPGTRLTVL.

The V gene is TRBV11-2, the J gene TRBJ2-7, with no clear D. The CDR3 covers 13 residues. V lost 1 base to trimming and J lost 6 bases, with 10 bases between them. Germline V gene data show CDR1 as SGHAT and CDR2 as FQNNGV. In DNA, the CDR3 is TGTGCCAGCAGCTTAGCCTTCTCGGGCGAGCAGTACTTC. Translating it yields CASSLAFSGEQYF.

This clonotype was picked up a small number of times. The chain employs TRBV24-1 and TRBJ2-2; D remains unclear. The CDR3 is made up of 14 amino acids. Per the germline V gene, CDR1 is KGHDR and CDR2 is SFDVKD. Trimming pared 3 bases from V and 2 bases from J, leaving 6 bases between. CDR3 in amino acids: CATSDPSNTGELFF. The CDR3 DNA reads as TGTGCCACCAGTGATCCGTCCAACACCGGGGAGCTGTTTTTT.

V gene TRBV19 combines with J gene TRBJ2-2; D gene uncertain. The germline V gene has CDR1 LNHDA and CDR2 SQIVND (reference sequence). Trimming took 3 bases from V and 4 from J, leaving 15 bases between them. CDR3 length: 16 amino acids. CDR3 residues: CASSIFPGSGTGELFF. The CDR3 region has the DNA TGTGCCAGTAGTATCTTTCCGGGTTCGGGCACCGGGGAGCTGTTTTTT.

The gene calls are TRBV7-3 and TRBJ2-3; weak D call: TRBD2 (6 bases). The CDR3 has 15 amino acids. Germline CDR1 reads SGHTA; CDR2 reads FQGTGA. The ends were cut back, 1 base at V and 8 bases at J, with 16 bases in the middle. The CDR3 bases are TGTGCCAGCAGCTTAAGAAGCGAGCCCGGGGGTACGCAGTATTTT. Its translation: CASSLRSEPGGTQYF. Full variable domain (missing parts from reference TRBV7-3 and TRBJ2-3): GAGVSQTPSNKVTEKGKYVELRCDPISGHTALYWYRQSLGQGPEFLIYFQGTGAADDSGLPNDRFFAVRPEGSVSTLKIQRTERGDSAVYLCASSLRSEPGGTQYFGPGTRLTVL.